Listed below are T cell receptor beta chains from one sample, sequenced in a study of T cells after yellow fever vaccination. A single record per CDR3 protein comes from TCRdb applying MiXCR to the 5' RACE reads. The profile covers roughly 350,000 distinct CDR3 sequences, with roughly 4.3% appearing a single time and 20% to 25% taken by the ten largest. The starting material was PBMCs, obtained 5 days after the yellow fever booster vaccination. The source of these receptors is a man between 18 and 29 years old who received the YFV17D yellow fever vaccine. The CDR3 runs from the conserved cysteine through the conserved F or W. Fields, in order: J gene, clone size, V gene, CDR3 length, D gene, CDR3 protein, CDR3 DNA. The D gene is left open where the match is weak. Clone size is not always given. Where it is, it says once, few, many or a class for expanded clones.

>TRBJ1-1|.|TRBV5-1|14|.
CASSWLGENTEAFF
TGCGCCAGCAGCTGGCTGGGGGAAAACACTGAAGCTTTCTTT
>TRBJ2-3|many|TRBV7-6|16|.
CASSLGQSGLSDTQYF
TGTGCCAGCAGCTTAGGCCAATCGGGGTTGTCAGATACGCAGTATTTT
>TRBJ1-4|few|TRBV5-5|16|TRBD1
CASSSILQGADEKLFF
TGTGCCAGCAGCTCGATACTACAGGGGGCAGATGAAAAACTGTTTTTT
>TRBJ2-4|.|TRBV19|14|.
CASSMRVYGNIQYF
TGTGCCAGTAGTATGAGAGTGTATGGGAACATTCAGTACTTC
>TRBJ1-4|few|TRBV11-2|15|TRBD1
CASSLGPGGDEKLFF
TGTGCCAGCAGCTTAGGACCAGGGGGCGATGAAAAACTGTTTTTT
>TRBJ1-5|few|TRBV18|16|.
CASSPTGPGFAQPQHF
TGTGCCAGCTCACCCACGGGTCCGGGGTTCGCTCAGCCCCAGCATTTT
>TRBJ2-5|few|TRBV5-1|15|.
CASSLGNRGGETQYF
TGCGCCAGCAGCTTAGGAAACAGGGGAGGAGAGACCCAGTACTTC
>TRBJ2-5|.|TRBV3-1|13|TRBD2
CASTQRGQETQYF
TGTGCCAGCACCCAGCGGGGTCAAGAGACCCAGTACTTC
>TRBJ2-7|.|TRBV27|13|.
CASSLYKSYEQYF
TGTGCCAGCAGTTTATACAAATCCTACGAGCAGTACTTC
>TRBJ2-5|few|TRBV20-1|11|.
CRAATQETQYF
TGCAGAGCGGCTACCCAAGAGACCCAGTACTTC
>TRBJ2-1|.|TRBV5-6|14|.
CASSLVTADNEQFF
TGTGCCAGCAGCTTAGTGACAGCTGACAATGAGCAGTTCTTC
>TRBJ2-3|.|TRBV2|15|TRBD2
CASSELRGGGNTQYF
TGTGCCAGCAGTGAACTCCGGGGGGGCGGAAATACGCAGTATTTT
>TRBJ2-3|few|TRBV4-1|13|TRBD1
CASSQGPGQRQYF
TGCGCCAGCAGCCAAGGACCGGGACAGAGGCAGTATTTT